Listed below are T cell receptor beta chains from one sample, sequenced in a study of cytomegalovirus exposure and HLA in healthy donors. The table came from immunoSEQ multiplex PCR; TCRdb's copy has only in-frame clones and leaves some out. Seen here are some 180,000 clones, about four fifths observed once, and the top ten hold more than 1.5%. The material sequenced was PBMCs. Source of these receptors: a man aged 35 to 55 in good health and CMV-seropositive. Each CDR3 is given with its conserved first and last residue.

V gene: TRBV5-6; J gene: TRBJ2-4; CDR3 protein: CASSVGQGLNIQYF
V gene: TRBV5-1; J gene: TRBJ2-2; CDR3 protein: CASSFPRTSGNYGAGELFF
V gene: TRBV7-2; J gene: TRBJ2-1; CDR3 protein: CASSWGGTGYNEQFF
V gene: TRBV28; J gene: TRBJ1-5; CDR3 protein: CASTSGQGEQPQHF
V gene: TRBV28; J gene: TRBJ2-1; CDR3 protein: CTAGGSYNEQFF
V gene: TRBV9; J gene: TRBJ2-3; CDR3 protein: CASSGSIKTSTDTQYF
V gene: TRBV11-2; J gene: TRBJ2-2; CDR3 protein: CASSLSVTGELFF
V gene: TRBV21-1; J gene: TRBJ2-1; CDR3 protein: CASTKSGRANNEQFF
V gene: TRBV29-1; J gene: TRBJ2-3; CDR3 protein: CSVLVTGTQYF
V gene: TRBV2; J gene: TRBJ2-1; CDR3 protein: CASSDTLISTYNEQFF
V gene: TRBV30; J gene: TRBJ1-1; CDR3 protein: CAWSSQGKGTEAFF
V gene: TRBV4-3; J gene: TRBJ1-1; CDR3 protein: CASSQQNRGIMNTEAFF
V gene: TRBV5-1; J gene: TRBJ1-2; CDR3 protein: CASSKLPGQDEGYTF
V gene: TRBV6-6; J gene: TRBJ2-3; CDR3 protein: CAIRRGEAGTDTQYF
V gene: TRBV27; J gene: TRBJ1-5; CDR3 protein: CASSSVRGNQPQHF
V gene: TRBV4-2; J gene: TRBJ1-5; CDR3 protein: CASSQKQGSNQPQHF
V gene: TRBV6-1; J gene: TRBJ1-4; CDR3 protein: CASSEAGQLKATNEKLFF
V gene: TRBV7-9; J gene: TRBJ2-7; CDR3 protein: CASSLSAGTPLYEQYF
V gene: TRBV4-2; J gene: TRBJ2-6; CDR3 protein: CASSQEGGQGAGANVLTF
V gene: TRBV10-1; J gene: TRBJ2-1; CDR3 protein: CASTTSGADRVYNEQFF
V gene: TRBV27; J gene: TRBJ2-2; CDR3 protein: CASSSRLAGVTGELFF
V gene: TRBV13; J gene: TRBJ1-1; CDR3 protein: CASSSGQGRRPEAFF
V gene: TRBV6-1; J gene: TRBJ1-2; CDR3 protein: CASSEDPGFQGRGYTF
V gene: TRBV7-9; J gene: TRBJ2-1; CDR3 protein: CASSLEGGSWNEQFF
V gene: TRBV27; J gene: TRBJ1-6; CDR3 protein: CASSLWGQRGYNSPLHF
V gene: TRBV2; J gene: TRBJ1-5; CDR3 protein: CAIGTANQPQHF
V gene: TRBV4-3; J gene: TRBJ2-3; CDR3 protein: CASSKGRTVGTDTQYF
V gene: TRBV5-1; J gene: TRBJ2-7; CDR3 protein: CASTLDGTYEQYF
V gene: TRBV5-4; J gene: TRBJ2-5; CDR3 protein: CASSLGGWGGAGATQYF
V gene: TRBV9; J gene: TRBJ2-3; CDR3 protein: CASSPRWLAGGAGSTDTQYF
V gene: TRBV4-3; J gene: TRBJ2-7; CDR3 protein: CASSQGLAGASEQYF
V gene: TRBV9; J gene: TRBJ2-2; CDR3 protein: CASSVVGGVNTGELFF
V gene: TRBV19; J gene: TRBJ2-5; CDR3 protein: CASRTSGFSGTQYF
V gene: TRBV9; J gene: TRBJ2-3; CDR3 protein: CASSAGGALADTQYF
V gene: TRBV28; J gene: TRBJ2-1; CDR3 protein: CASSLTQGDRWYNEQFF
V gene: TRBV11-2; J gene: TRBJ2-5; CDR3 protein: CASSLVSGYQETQYF